Following are 15 T cell receptor beta chains from one sample sequenced in a study of blood T cell repertoires in COVID-19 (dated by TCRdb to 2020 to 2022). Library method: the immunoSEQ multiplex PCR assay. Sourced from immuneACCESS, this table was stored by TCRdb with only in-frame sequences that have V and J called. A share of the clones is absent; for the studies checked, an unresolved V gene accounts for under half, and the remainder has no known explanation. The sample includes 150,000 to 200,000 clones, with around 76% observed a single time. About a sixth of the sample comes from the top ten. The sequenced sample consisted of PBMCs or T cells enriched from blood (not recorded which). The receptors were sampled from a woman aged 45-59 years with acute COVID-19.

The genes are TRBV6-6 and TRBJ1-6; unclear D gene. CDR3 size: 15 residues. V lost 2 bases and J 9 bases, leaving 14 bases between the germline ends. Germline CDR1 and CDR2: MNHNY and SVGAGI (reference sequence). CDR3 amino acids: CASSYPGVPSSPLHF. The CDR3 nucleotides are TGTGCCAGCAGTTACCCCGGGGTACCTTCTTCACCCCTCCACTTT.

This chain joins TRBV4-1 and TRBJ2-1; 10 bases agree with TRBD1. This CDR3 is 14 amino acids long. Germline V gene lookup returns CDR1 MGHRA and CDR2 YSYEKL. Losses at the gene ends were 1 base for V and 16 bases for J; bases not matched to a gene: 10. CDR3 in DNA: TGCGCCAGCAGCCAAGTACATGGGACAGGGGAGGAATTCTTC. Translated, it gives CASSQVHGTGEEFF.

The CDR3 nucleotides are TGTGCCAGCAGTGAGTTGGTGTCTAGAGGAGACAATGAGCAGTTCTTC. Amino acids: CASSELVSRGDNEQFF. The genes are TRBV6-1 and TRBJ2-1, with no clear D. Trimming removed 3 bases from V and 5 bases from J, with 17 bases in between. CDR3 length: 16 amino acids. CDR1 is MNHNS and CDR2 is SASEGT in the germline V gene.

The V gene is TRBV7-9, the J gene TRBJ1-1; D is undetermined. Trimming shortened V by 7 bases and J by 7 bases, and 13 bases separated the two germline ends. CDR3 size: 12 residues. Germline assignment: CDR1 SEHNR and CDR2 FQNEAQ (reference sequence). The CDR3 DNA sequence: TGTGCCAGCACCCCATGGCAGATTGAAGCTTTCTTT. It specifies CASTPWQIEAFF. Using reference TRBV7-9 and TRBJ1-1 for the parts outside the CDR3, the full variable domain is DTGVSQNPRHKITKRGQNVTFRCDPISEHNRLYWYRQTLGQGPEFLTYFQNEAQLEKSRLLSDRFSAERPKGSFSTLEIQRTEQGDSAMYLCASTPWQIEAFFGQGTRLTVV.

The chain couples TRBV7-9 to TRBJ1-6; TRBD1 agrees at 10 bases. Germline V gene sequence: CDR1 SEHNR, CDR2 FQNEAQ (reference sequence). The CDR3 sequence is 15 residues long. With 7 bases clipped from V and 9 bases from J, the junction kept 9 bases outside the gene matches. CDR3 amino acids: CASTRGTGDGSPLHF. CDR3 bases: TGTGCCAGCACCCGCGGGACAGGGGATGGTTCACCCCTCCACTTT. Complete variable domain (other parts from reference TRBV7-9 and TRBJ1-6): DTGVSQNPRHKITKRGQNVTFRCDPISEHNRLYWYRQTLGQGPEFLTYFQNEAQLEKSRLLSDRFSAERPKGSFSTLEIQRTEQGDSAMYLCASTRGTGDGSPLHFGNGTRLTVT.

The chain combines TRBV5-1 with TRBJ2-5; 7 nucleotides agree with TRBD1. This CDR3 has 13 amino acids. With V trimmed by 2 bases and J by 5 bases, 3 bases remained unmatched. Germline CDR1 is SGHRS and CDR2 is YFSETQ. CDR3 in amino acids: CASSLGGAETQYF. The CDR3 DNA follows: TGCGCCAGCAGCTTAGGGGGCGCGGAGACCCAGTACTTC.

V gene TRBV27 combines with J gene TRBJ1-2, with TRBD1 matching 9 bases. The V segment lost 3 bases and the J segment 2 bases; nucleotides outside the gene matches: 13. The length of the CDR3 is 18 residues. CDR1 MNHEY and CDR2 SMNVEV come from the germline V gene (reference sequence). As DNA, the CDR3 is TGTGCCAGCAGTTTTTCGTTAGGGACAGGGCCAGAAAACTATGGCTACACCTTC. Its translation is CASSFSLGTGPENYGYTF.

The chain employs TRBV7-2 and TRBJ2-1, with 12 bases identical to TRBD2. Germline V gene lookup returns CDR1 SGHTA and CDR2 FQGNSA. Unmatched junction bases numbered 6, after V lost 1 base and J lost 5 bases. There are 17 residues in the CDR3. CDR3 in amino acids: CASSLVASGGADNEQFF. Here the CDR3 DNA reads TGTGCCAGCAGCTTAGTCGCTAGCGGGGGGGCCGACAATGAGCAGTTCTTC.

The rearrangement uses TRBV7-2 and TRBJ1-4; D is uncertain. This CDR3 spans 15 amino acids. V shed 5 bases and J shed 8 bases, with 18 bases lying between them. Germline CDR1 is SGHTA and CDR2 is FQGNSA. In DNA, the CDR3 is TGTGCCAGCAGCAAGACATACACACCCTACGAAAAACTGTTTTTT. The encoded protein is CASSKTYTPYEKLFF.

The rearrangement joins TRBV6-2 or TRBV6-3 to TRBJ1-2; the D gene is possibly TRBD1 (6 bases). Trimming cost V 5 bases and J 4 bases, with 17 bases left between them. Germline-derived CDR1 and CDR2 are MNHEY and SVGEGT. CDR3 length: 15 residues. CDR3 bases: TGTGCCAGCAGTACCCGGGACACGGGTGGCTATGGCTACACCTTC. Protein product: CASSTRDTGGYGYTF.

The chain employs TRBV11-2 and TRBJ2-1; a possible D gene is TRBD2 (5 bases). The CDR3 is made up of 16 amino acids. Trimming cost V 1 base and J 9 bases, with 19 bases left between them. Germline assignment: CDR1 SGHAT and CDR2 FQNNGV. CDR3 loop: CASSLVDSRRDREQFF. The CDR3 DNA is TGTGCCAGCAGCTTAGTGGACTCACGAAGAGACCGTGAGCAGTTCTTC.

The chain joins TRBV28 to TRBJ1-4; 8 bases map to TRBD1. The J segment lost 8 bases and the V segment lost 3 bases, leaving 11 bases of the junction unmatched. Germline CDR1 reads MDHEN; CDR2 reads SYDVKM. The CDR3 runs 16 residues. The CDR3 reads CASSLMGRGRNEKLFF. The CDR3 DNA reads as TGTGCCAGCAGTTTGATGGGCAGGGGGCGAAACGAAAAACTGTTTTTT. The complete variable domain, with remaining parts taken from reference TRBV28 and TRBJ1-4, reads DVKVTQSSRYLVKRTGEKVFLECVQDMDHENMFWYRQDPGLGLRLIYFSYDVKMKEKGDIPEGYSVSREKKERFSLILESASTNQTSMYLCASSLMGRGRNEKLFFGSGTQLSVL.

Written as DNA, the CDR3 is TGTGCCAGCAAAGCTAGCAATCAGCCCCAGCATTTT. This sequence encodes CASKASNQPQHF. The rearrangement uses TRBV6-5 and TRBJ1-5; D not certain. The germline V gene encodes CDR1 MNHEY and CDR2 SVGAGI. Deletions cut 7 bases from V and 0 bases from J, with 4 bases between. There are 12 residues in the CDR3.

This clone was seen only once. J is TRBJ2-5 and V is TRBV10-2; 9 nucleotides agree with TRBD1. Per the germline V gene, CDR1 is WSHSY and CDR2 is SAAADI. J gave up 5 bases and V 5 bases, and 6 bases lay outside the gene matches. This CDR3 comprises 14 residues. CDR3 DNA sequence: TGCGCCAGCAGTCCGGGACAGGGTAGGGAGACCCAGTACTTC. Residues: CASSPGQGRETQYF.

V is TRBV11-2 and J is TRBJ2-7; D is perhaps TRBD1 (5 bases). Looked up from germline, CDR1 is SGHAT and CDR2 is FQNNGV. Trimming shortened V by 4 bases and J by 6 bases, and 13 bases separated the two germline ends. There are 13 residues in the CDR3. DNA for the CDR3: TGTGCCAGCAGCTGGGGCCAGAAGTCCGAGCAGTACGTC. Protein: CASSWGQKSEQYV.